This TCR beta chain was found in a study of cytomegalovirus exposure and HLA in healthy donors. 60 Vbeta and 13 Jbeta primers were used in PCR. Profiled with immunoSEQ multiplex PCR; TCRdb holds only in-frame clones, not every one. The sample gives 200,000 to 250,000 clones, 70% to 85% of which show up once; less than 3.5% is in the top ten. Study-level results: It was taken for granted in presence/absence analyses that sequencing depth across donors was roughly uniform.

Trimming took off 5 bases at V and 0 bases at J, with 19 bases between the two ends. CDR1 is SGHTA, CDR2 FQGTGA, per germline. This CDR3 region has 17 residues. In the case of this clone: The antigen remains unidentified.

This sequence joins TRBV7-3 and TRBJ1-1, with unresolved D. Sequencing was carried out using PBMCs. The clonotype originates from a woman between 55 and 75 years old in good health and CMV-seropositive. The CDR3 spells CASSMERGSSMNTEAFF. In DNA, the CDR3 is TGTGCCAGCAGCATGGAGCGGGGTTCCTCGATGAACACTGAAGCTTTCTTT.